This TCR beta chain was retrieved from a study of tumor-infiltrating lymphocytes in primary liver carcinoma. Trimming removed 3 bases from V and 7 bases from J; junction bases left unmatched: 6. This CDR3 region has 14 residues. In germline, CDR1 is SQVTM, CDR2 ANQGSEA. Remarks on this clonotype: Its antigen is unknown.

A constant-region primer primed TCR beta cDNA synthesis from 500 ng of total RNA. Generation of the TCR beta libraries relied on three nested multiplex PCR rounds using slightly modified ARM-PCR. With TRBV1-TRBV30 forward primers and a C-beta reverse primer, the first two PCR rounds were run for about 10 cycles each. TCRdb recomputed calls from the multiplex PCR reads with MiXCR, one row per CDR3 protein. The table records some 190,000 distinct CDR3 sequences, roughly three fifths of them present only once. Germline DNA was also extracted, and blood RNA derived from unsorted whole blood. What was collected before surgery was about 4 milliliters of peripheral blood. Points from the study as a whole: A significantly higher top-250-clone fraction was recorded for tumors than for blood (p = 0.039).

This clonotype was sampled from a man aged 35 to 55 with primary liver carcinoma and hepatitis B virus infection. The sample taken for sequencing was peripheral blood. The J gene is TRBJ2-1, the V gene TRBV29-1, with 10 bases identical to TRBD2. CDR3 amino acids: CSVDRTSGENEQFF. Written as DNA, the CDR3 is TGCAGCGTTGACAGAACTAGCGGGGAGAATGAGCAGTTCTTC.